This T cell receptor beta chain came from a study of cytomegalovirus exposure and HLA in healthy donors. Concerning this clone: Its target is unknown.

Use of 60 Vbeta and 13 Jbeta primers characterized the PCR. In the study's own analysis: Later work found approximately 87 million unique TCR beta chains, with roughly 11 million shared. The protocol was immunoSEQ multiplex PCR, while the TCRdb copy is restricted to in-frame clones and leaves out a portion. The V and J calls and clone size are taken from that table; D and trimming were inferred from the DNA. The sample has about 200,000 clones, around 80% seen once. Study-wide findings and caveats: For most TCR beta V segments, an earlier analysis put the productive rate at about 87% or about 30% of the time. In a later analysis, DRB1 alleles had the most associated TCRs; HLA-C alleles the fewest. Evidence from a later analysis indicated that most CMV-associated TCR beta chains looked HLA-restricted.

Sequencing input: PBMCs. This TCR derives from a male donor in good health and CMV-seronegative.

The CDR3 DNA reads as TGTGCCAGTAGCCAGGGTGCCGGGCCCGGCACCGGGGAGCTGTTTTTT. Translating gives CASSQGAGPGTGELFF. The V and J genes are TRBV19 and TRBJ2-2; possibly TRBD1 for D (5 bases). V dropped 6 bases and J dropped 4 bases, with 18 bases sitting between them. Germline loops: CDR1 LNHDA, CDR2 SQIVND (reference sequence). The CDR3 is 16 amino acids. The whole variable domain, filled in from reference TRBV19 and TRBJ2-2, reads DGGITQSPKYLFRKEGQNVTLSCEQNLNHDAMYWYRQDPGQGLRLIYYSQIVNDFQKGDIAEGYSVSREKKESFPLTVTSAQKNPTAFYLCASSQGAGPGTGELFFGEGSRLTVL.